This T cell receptor beta chain stems from a study of response to subunit inactivated influenza vaccine. Overall study findings and caveats: Researchers suggested that each seasonal influenza vaccination recruits few new T cells.

The table lists this clonotype with a few counts. Its specificity is unknown. TCRdb called the RT-PCR reads again in MiXCR, with one record for every CDR3 protein. The table lists more than 250,000 distinct CDR3 sequences, roughly a fifth of them singletons, with 10% in the top ten. This CDR3 has 15 residues. V was cut by 5 bases and J by 1 base, with 14 bases left in between. The TCR sequence derives from a man between 45 and 75 years old who received an inactivated influenza vaccine. Sequencing was performed on PBMCs from blood, taken approximately 22 months after vaccination. The chain combines TRBV12-3 or TRBV12-4 with TRBJ1-1; D is ambiguous. The CDR3 sequence: CASSAIGTENTEAFF. The CDR3 region has the DNA TGTGCCAGCAGTGCCATCGGAACGGAGAACACTGAAGCTTTCTTT.